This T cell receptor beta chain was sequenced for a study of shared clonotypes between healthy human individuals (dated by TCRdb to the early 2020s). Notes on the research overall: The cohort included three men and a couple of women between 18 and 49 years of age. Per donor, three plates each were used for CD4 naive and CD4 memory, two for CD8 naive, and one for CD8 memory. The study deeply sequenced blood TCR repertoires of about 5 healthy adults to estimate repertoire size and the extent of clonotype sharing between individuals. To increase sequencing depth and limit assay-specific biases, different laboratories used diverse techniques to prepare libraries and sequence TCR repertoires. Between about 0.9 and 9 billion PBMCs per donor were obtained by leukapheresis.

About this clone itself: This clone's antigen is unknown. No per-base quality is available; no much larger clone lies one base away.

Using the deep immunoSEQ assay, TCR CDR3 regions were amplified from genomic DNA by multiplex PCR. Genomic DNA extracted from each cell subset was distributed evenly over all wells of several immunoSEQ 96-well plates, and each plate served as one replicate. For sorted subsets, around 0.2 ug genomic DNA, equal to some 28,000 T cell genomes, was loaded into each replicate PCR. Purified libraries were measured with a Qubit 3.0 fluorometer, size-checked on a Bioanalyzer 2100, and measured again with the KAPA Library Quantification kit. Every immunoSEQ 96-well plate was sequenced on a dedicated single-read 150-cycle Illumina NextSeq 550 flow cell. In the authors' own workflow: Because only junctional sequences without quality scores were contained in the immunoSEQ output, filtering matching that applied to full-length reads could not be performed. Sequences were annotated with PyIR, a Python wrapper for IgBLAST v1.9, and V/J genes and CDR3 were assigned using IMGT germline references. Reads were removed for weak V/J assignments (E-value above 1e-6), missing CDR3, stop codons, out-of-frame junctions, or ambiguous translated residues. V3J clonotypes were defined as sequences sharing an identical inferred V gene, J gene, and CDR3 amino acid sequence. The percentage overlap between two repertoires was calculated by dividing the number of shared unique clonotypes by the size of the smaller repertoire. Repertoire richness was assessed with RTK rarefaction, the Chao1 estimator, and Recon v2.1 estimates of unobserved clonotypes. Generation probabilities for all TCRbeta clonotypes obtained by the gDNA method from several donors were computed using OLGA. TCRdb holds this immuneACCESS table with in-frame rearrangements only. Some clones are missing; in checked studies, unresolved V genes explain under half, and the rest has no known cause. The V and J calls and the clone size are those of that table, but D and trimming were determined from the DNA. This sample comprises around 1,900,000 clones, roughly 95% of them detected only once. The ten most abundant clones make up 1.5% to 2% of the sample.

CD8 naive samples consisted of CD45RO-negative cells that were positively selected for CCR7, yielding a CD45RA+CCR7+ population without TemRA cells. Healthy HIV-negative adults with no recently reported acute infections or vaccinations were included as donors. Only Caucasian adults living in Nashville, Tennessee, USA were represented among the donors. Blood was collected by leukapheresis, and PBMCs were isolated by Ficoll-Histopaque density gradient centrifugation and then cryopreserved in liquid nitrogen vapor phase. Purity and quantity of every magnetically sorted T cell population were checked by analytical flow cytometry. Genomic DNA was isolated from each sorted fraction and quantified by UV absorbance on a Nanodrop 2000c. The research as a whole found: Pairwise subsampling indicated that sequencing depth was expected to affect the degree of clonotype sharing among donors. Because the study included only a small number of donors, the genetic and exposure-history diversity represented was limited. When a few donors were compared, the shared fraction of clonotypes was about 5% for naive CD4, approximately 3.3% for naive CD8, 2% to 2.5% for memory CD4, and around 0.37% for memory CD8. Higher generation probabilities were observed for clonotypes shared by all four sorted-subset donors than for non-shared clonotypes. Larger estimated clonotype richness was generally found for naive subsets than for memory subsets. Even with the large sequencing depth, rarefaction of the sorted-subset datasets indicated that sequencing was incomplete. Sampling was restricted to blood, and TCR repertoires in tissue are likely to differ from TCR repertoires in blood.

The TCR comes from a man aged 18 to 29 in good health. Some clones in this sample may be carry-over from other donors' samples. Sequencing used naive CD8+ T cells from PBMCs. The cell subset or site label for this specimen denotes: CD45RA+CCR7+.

The DNA reads TGCGCCAGCAGCCAATTAATCCCAGGGGGTGAGCAGTTCTTC. This encodes CASSQLIPGGEQFF. The sequence joins TRBV4-1 to TRBJ2-1; 7 of the junction bases match TRBD1. From the cysteine through the phenylalanine, the CDR3 covers 14 amino acids. The entry retains the CDR3 DNA only, 42 bases that are in frame from base 1. From the germline V gene, CDR1 is MGHRA and CDR2 is YSYEKL. At the junction V is shortened by 2 bases and J by 9 bases; bases outside the gene matches: 7.